This T cell receptor beta chain was identified in a study of neurological immune-mediated disorders. The CDR3 runs to 16 residues. Looked up from germline, CDR1 is LGHDT and CDR2 is YNNKEL (reference sequence). V was pared by 0 bases and J by 3 bases, with 5 bases of the junction left unmatched. This clonotype was recorded at least ten times. Each CDR3 protein is one row after TCRdb ran MiXCR on the 5' RACE reads. Here the sample spans roughly 27,000 distinct CDR3 sequences, roughly 20% being singletons. The V and J genes are TRBV3-1 and TRBJ2-5, with TRBD2 matching over 9 bases. Specimen: PBMCs. This TCR was sampled from a woman aged 60-75 years in good health. The DNA for the CDR3 is TGTGCCAGCAGCCAAGATTGGCTAGCGGGGAAAGAGACCCAGTACTTC. Translating it yields CASSQDWLAGKETQYF.